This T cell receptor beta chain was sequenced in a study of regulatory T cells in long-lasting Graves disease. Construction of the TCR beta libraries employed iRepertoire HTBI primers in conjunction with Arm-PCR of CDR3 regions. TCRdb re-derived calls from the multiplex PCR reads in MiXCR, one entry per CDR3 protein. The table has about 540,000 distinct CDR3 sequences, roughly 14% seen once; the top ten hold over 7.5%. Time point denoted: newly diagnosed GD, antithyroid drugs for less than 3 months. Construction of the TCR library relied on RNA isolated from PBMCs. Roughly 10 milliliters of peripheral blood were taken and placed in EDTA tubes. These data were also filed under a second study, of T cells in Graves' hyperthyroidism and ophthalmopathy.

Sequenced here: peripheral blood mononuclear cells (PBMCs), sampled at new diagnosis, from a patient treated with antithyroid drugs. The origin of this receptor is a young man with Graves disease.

The CDR3 is CASSYSLLSYGYTF. DNA of the CDR3: TGTGCCAGCAGTTACTCCTTACTCTCCTATGGCTACACCTTC. The chain is built from TRBV6-5 and TRBJ1-2; D is unclear. V dropped 0 bases and J dropped 4 bases, with 9 bases sitting between them. The CDR3 sequence is 14 residues long. Germline V CDR1 and CDR2: MNHEY, SVGAGI.